The 24 T cell receptor beta chains presented below share a single source sample, sequenced in a study of cytomegalovirus exposure and HLA in healthy donors. In the PCR, 60 Vbeta and 13 Jbeta primers were used. Libraries were prepared by immunoSEQ multiplex PCR; TCRdb keeps only in-frame clonotypes and omits some of them. The sample carries roughly 130,000 clones, about 82% recorded once. Material: PBMCs. The receptor source for this set is a man aged 25-45 years in good health and CMV-seronegative.

The chain recombines TRBV6-5 with TRBJ1-6, with D maybe TRBD1 (6 bases). The germline V and J ends were trimmed by 6 bases and 6 bases, with 12 bases remaining between them. The CDR3 has 14 residues. Per germline, CDR1 MNHEY and CDR2 SVGAGI. The CDR3 DNA follows: TGTGCCAGCAGACCCCTACAGGGTAATTCACCCCTCCACTTT. Protein: CASRPLQGNSPLHF.

The CDR3 here is CASSLVPEEETQYF. In DNA form, the CDR3 reads TGTGCCAGCAGTTTAGTACCCGAGGAGGAGACCCAGTACTTC. This chain connects TRBV28 to TRBJ2-5; no firm D call. The CDR3 loop spans 14 amino acids. Looked up from germline, CDR1 is MDHEN and CDR2 is SYDVKM. The V end lost 2 bases, the J end lost 5 bases, and 12 bases lay between the germline ends.

For the CDR3, the DNA is TGTGCCAGCTCACCAAGCTCGGGGGGAACTGTCGGCTACACCTTC. Protein sequence: CASSPSSGGTVGYTF. This chain links TRBV18 with TRBJ1-2, with D maybe TRBD1 (5 bases). Trimming took off 2 bases at V and 8 bases at J, with 18 bases between the two ends. The CDR3 has 15 amino acids. Germline-derived CDR1 and CDR2 are KGHSH and LQKENI.

The chain is built from TRBV27 and TRBJ2-1, with D uncertain. CDR3 length: 13 amino acids. Deletions cut 5 bases from V and 2 bases from J, with 7 bases between. Germline assignment: CDR1 MNHEY and CDR2 SMNVEV (reference sequence). CDR3 amino acids: CASSPRPYNEQFF. The CDR3 DNA is TGTGCCAGCAGTCCTCGTCCCTACAATGAGCAGTTCTTC.

This rearrangement joins TRBV27 to TRBJ1-1; D ambiguous. V shed 5 bases and J shed 2 bases, with 9 bases lying between them. Germline assignment: CDR1 MNHEY and CDR2 SMNVEV (reference sequence). The CDR3 has 13 residues. CDR3 amino acids: CASSRRINTEAFF. CDR3 DNA sequence: TGTGCCAGCAGTCGGCGGATAAACACTGAAGCTTTCTTT.

The rearrangement links TRBV28 to TRBJ2-1, with 7 bases that match TRBD2. The CDR3 loop spans 15 amino acids. Germline assignment: CDR1 MDHEN and CDR2 SYDVKM. The junction had 14 bases not matched to a gene; V was cut back by 8 bases and J by 7 bases. The CDR3 protein is CASVTAGLGGNEQFF. CDR3 nucleotide sequence: TGTGCCAGCGTGACCGCGGGGCTGGGGGGGAATGAGCAGTTCTTC.

The V call is TRBV2, the J call TRBJ1-1; D is ambiguous. The CDR3 consists of 13 residues. Looked up from germline, CDR1 is SNHLY and CDR2 is FYNNEI. Trimming shortened V by 4 bases and J by 1 base, and 7 bases separated the two germline ends. DNA of the CDR3: TGTGCCAGCAGTGCAGGAAAGAACACTGAAGCTTTCTTT. Translating it yields CASSAGKNTEAFF.

The J gene is TRBJ2-7, the V gene TRBV18, with D perhaps matching TRBD1 (6 bases). V was trimmed by 0 bases and J by 2 bases, leaving 20 bases between them. The germline V gene has CDR1 KGHSH and CDR2 LQKENI. The CDR3 is 18 residues long. CDR3 residues: CASSPPGHQGPVAYEQYF. In DNA, the CDR3 is TGTGCCAGCTCACCACCGGGACACCAGGGACCGGTCGCCTACGAGCAGTACTTC.

J is TRBJ2-7 and V is TRBV7-6, with D perhaps TRBD1 (6 bases). V lost 1 base, J lost 1 base, and 17 bases lay in between. This CDR3 has 17 residues. CDR1 and CDR2 from the germline V gene are SGHVS and FNYEAQ. As DNA, the CDR3 is TGTGCCAGCAGCTTAGACTCGTTACAGGGACCGTCCTACGAGCAGTACTTC. It translates to CASSLDSLQGPSYEQYF.

The chain recombines TRBV6-5 with TRBJ2-7, with 8 nucleotides matching TRBD2. The CDR3 runs 14 residues. J gave up 4 bases and V 10 bases, and 12 bases lay outside the gene matches. The germline gives CDR1 MNHEY, CDR2 SVGAGI. The CDR3: CATSRGAGAYEQYF. Written as DNA, the CDR3 is TGTGCCACCAGCCGAGGAGCGGGAGCATACGAGCAGTACTTC.

For the CDR3, the DNA is TGTGCCAGCAGCCACACGACAGGGTGGGACTATGGCTACACCTTC. It is translated as CASSHTTGWDYGYTF. The chain uses TRBV7-2 and TRBJ1-2, with 7 bases lining up with TRBD1. The length of the CDR3 is 15 residues. J was trimmed by 3 bases and V by 5 bases; bases with no gene match: 9. Germline CDR1 is SGHTA and CDR2 is FQGNSA.

This chain links TRBV10-3 with TRBJ2-3, with a weak D call TRBD2 (5 bases). The CDR3 loop spans 15 amino acids. V shed 0 bases and J shed 4 bases, with 11 bases lying between them. CDR1 ENHRY and CDR2 SYGVKD come from the germline V gene. This chain's CDR3 is CAISESNSSPDTQYF. The CDR3 coding sequence is TGTGCCATCAGTGAGTCGAATTCTAGCCCAGATACGCAGTATTTT.

In its sample, this clone was seen a few times. The chain links TRBV5-1 to TRBJ1-1; 10 nucleotides line up with TRBD1. The CDR3 has 16 residues. Germline loops: CDR1 SGHRS, CDR2 YFSETQ. Trimming took 3 bases from V and 4 from J; bases not matched to a gene: 9. Written as DNA, the CDR3 is TGCGCCAGCAGCTACGAGGGGACAGGGGTTGGCACTGAAGCTTTCTTT. Protein product: CASSYEGTGVGTEAFF. Using reference TRBV5-1 and TRBJ1-1 for the parts outside the CDR3, the full variable domain is KAGVTQTPRYLIKTRGQQVTLSCSPISGHRSVSWYQQTPGQGLQFLFEYFSETQRNKGNFPGRFSGRQFSNSRSEMNVSTLELGDSALYLCASSYEGTGVGTEAFFGQGTRLTVV.

This clone is a singleton in its sample. The chain has TRBV6-6 and TRBJ2-7; TRBD1 aligns across 8 bases. Trimming took 7 bases from V and 2 from J; bases not matched to a gene: 7. The CDR3 sequence is 14 residues long. Germline CDR1 and CDR2: MNHNY and SVGAGI (reference sequence). DNA for the CDR3: TGTGCCAGCATTCCGACAGGGGCAGCCTACGAGCAGTACTTC. It translates to CASIPTGAAYEQYF.

This chain uses TRBV6-1 with TRBJ2-5; the match to TRBD2 covers 9 bases. Trimming removed 2 bases from V and 4 bases from J; junction bases left unmatched: 14. The CDR3 covers 18 residues. Per germline, CDR1 MNHNS and CDR2 SASEGT. The chain's CDR3 is CASSEPLWSSGAPETQYF. The CDR3, as DNA: TGTGCCAGCAGTGAACCCCTATGGTCTAGCGGGGCCCCAGAGACCCAGTACTTC.

This rearrangement joins TRBV5-1 to TRBJ2-7; a weak D match, TRBD1 (6 bases). In germline, CDR1 is SGHRS, CDR2 YFSETQ. The V gene lost 2 bases and the J gene lost 2 bases, with 8 bases spanning the gap. The CDR3 runs 13 residues. CDR3 protein: CASSFGQTYEQYF. The CDR3 DNA reads as TGCGCCAGCAGCTTTGGACAGACCTACGAGCAGTACTTC.

This chain links TRBV21-1 with TRBJ1-2; TRBD1 is the table's D call and was not checked against the DNA. TRBV21-1 is described as a pseudogene. The CDR3 sequence is 16 residues long. CDR3 residues: CASSKDGKGAVGGYTF. CDR3 sequence (DNA): TGTGCCAGCAGCAAAGACGGGAAGGGGGCTGTGGGGGGCTACACCTTC.

The chain has TRBV7-6 and TRBJ2-2; no firm D call. Germline V gene sequence: CDR1 SGHVS, CDR2 FNYEAQ. The CDR3 runs 13 residues. The V and J ends lost 5 bases and 6 bases respectively, with 10 bases between them. CDR3 sequence: CASSPENPGELFF. CDR3 DNA: TGTGCCAGCAGCCCCGAGAATCCCGGGGAGCTGTTTTTT. The variable domain in full, with the rest retrieved from reference TRBV7-6 and TRBJ2-2, is GAGVSQSPRYKVTKRGQDVALRCDPISGHVSLYWYRQALGQGPEFLTYFNYEAQQDKSGLPNDRFSAERPEGSISTLTIQRTEQRDSAMYRCASSPENPGELFFGEGSRLTVL.

This clone has more than one count but fewer than ten. V usage is TRBV27 and J usage is TRBJ2-2, with a weak D call TRBD1 (6 bases). CDR1 is MNHEY and CDR2 is SMNVEV in the germline V gene (reference sequence). V shed 5 bases and J shed 5 bases, with 21 bases lying between them. The CDR3 is 17 residues long. The CDR3 coding sequence is TGTGCCAGCAGTCCCATCGACAGGCTCTTATCGACCGGGGAGCTGTTTTTT. This sequence encodes CASSPIDRLLSTGELFF.

The chain combines TRBV28 with TRBJ2-7, with 8 positions matching TRBD2. Unmatched junction bases numbered 7, after V lost 4 bases and J lost 2 bases. CDR1 and CDR2 from the germline V gene are MDHEN and SYDVKM. This CDR3 contains 15 residues. The CDR3 DNA reads as TGTGCCAGCAGTTCCGGCACTAGCGGCCCCTACGAGCAGTACTTC. Residues: CASSSGTSGPYEQYF.

The chain recombines TRBV25-1 with TRBJ2-5; perhaps TRBD2 as D (7 bases). V was shortened by 6 bases and J by 4 bases, with 12 bases between the two germline ends. CDR1 MGHDK and CDR2 SYGVNS come from the germline V gene. The CDR3 extends over 13 amino acids. The CDR3 sequence is CASRGGVSETQYF. In nucleotides, the CDR3 is TGTGCCAGCAGAGGGGGGGTATCAGAGACCCAGTACTTC. Complete variable domain (other parts from reference TRBV25-1 and TRBJ2-5): EADIYQTPRYLVIGTGKKITLECSQTMGHDKMYWYQQDPGMELHLIHYSYGVNSTEKGDLSSESTVSRIRTEHFPLTLESARPSHTSQYLCASRGGVSETQYFGPGTRLLVL.

This clone was counted once. The chain has TRBV6-1 and TRBJ2-7; weak D call: TRBD1 (6 bases). From germline, CDR1 is MNHNS and CDR2 SASEGT. V lost 6 bases to trimming and J lost 0 bases, with 12 bases between them. This CDR3 contains 14 residues. The CDR3 protein is CASSLDRPSYEQYF. The DNA of the CDR3 is TGTGCCAGCAGCTTAGACAGGCCCTCCTACGAGCAGTACTTC.

The gene calls are TRBV6-5 and TRBJ1-5; D gene ambiguous. This CDR3 comprises 13 residues. Trimming removed 0 bases at V and 7 bases at J, with 7 bases between. Germline values: CDR1 MNHEY, CDR2 SVGAGI. The CDR3 sequence is CASSYSTGQPQHF. The CDR3, as DNA: TGTGCCAGCAGTTACTCTACGGGGCAGCCCCAGCATTTT.

J is TRBJ1-1 and V is TRBV5-4; TRBD1 matches 8 bases. This CDR3 is built from 13 residues. CDR1 and CDR2 (germline): SGHNT, YYREEE (reference sequence). Unmatched junction bases numbered 6, after V lost 0 bases and J lost 11 bases. The DNA of the CDR3 is TGTGCCAGCAGCTTGGGTCAGGGGGCTAAGGCTTTCTTT. It translates to CASSLGQGAKAFF.